This is a list of T cell receptor beta chains from one sample in a study of blood T cell repertoires in COVID-19. Using immunoSEQ multiplex PCR, the repertoire was profiled, and TCRdb retains in-frame clones only, with some absent. This table holds some 400,000 clones, around nine tenths found once. The sequencing input was PBMCs or T cells enriched from blood (not recorded which). Receptor source: a woman aged 25 to 39 who had recovered from COVID-19. Both conserved end residues are part of each CDR3. Fields, in order: J gene, V gene, clone size, D gene, CDR3 DNA, CDR3 protein. D genes are given only for firm matches. Some rows have no size entry. The others give once, few or many, or a class for an expanded clone.

TRBJ1-6 TRBV7-2 - TRBD1 TGTGCCAGCAGCTTAGTGGCGACAGGGTGGCATAATTCACCCCTCCACTTT CASSLVATGWHNSPLHF
TRBJ2-5 TRBV2 once - TGTGCCAGCAGTCTTCTAGGGGTGGAGACCCAGTACTTC CASSLLGVETQYF
TRBJ2-7 TRBV5-6 - - TGTGCCAGCACCTTTTTCTGGGGCGGCAACTCCTACGAGCAGTACTTC CASTFFWGGNSYEQYF
TRBJ2-7 TRBV2 - TRBD1 TGTGCCAGCAGGGGGGACAGCAGTTTGGAGCAGTACTTC CASRGDSSLEQYF
TRBJ2-1 TRBV19 - TRBD2 TGTGCCAGTAGTATAGTGGTAGCGGGAGGGTATGAGCAGTTCTTC CASSIVVAGGYEQFF
TRBJ1-1 TRBV6-2/TRBV6-3 many - TGTGCCAGCAGCATCAGTGCCTCTGAAGCTTTCTTT CASSISASEAFF
TRBJ1-5 TRBV12-5 - - TGTGCTAGTGGTTCGGGCAGGGGAGGGTCGAGCAATCAGCCCCAGCATTTT CASGSGRGGSSNQPQHF
TRBJ1-1 TRBV7-2 once TRBD1 TGTGCCAGCAGCTATGACAGGGTCGGGAGCACTGAAGCTTTCTTT CASSYDRVGSTEAFF
TRBJ1-6 TRBV20-1 - - TGCAGTGCTAGTGGGGGGGATGCTTATAATTCACCCCTCCACTTT CSASGGDAYNSPLHF
TRBJ2-7 TRBV11-2 - TRBD2 TGTGCCAGCTCCTTTCATGGGACTAGCGGGGGGTGGGAGCAGTACTTC CASSFHGTSGGWEQYF
TRBJ1-2 TRBV10-2 - - TGCGCCAGCAGTGACGGCAGGGGAGACTATGGCTACACCTTC CASSDGRGDYGYTF
TRBJ1-1 TRBV7-2 - TRBD1 TGTGCCAGCAGCTCCGGGACAGGTTACATGAACACTGAAGCTTTCTTT CASSSGTGYMNTEAFF
TRBJ1-1 TRBV6-5 once - TGTGCCAGCAAGAAGGCAGGCGTGGGCACTGAAGCTTTCTTT CASKKAGVGTEAFF
TRBJ2-1 TRBV7-9 - TRBD2 TGTGCCAGCAGCTTATCTAGCGGGAGGGAAGAGTCGTTCTTC CASSLSSGREESFF
TRBJ2-3 TRBV6-1 once TRBD2 TGTGCCAGCAGTGATGGGGAGGGTTCAGATACGCAGTATTTT CASSDGEGSDTQYF
TRBJ1-2 TRBV9 - TRBD1 TGTGCCAGCAGCGTAGCCCAGGGGGGTCACTATGGCTACACCTTC CASSVAQGGHYGYTF
TRBJ1-4 TRBV2 - - TGTGCCAGCAGTGTGCTTAGTACAACTAATGAAAAACTGTTTTTT CASSVLSTTNEKLFF
TRBJ2-1 TRBV3-1/TRBV3-2 - TRBD1 TGTGCCAGCAGCCATCTAGGACAGGGGGCGCATGAGCAGTTCTTC CASSHLGQGAHEQFF
TRBJ2-1 TRBV27 - TRBD2 TGTGCCAGCAGTTTATCACTAGCGGGGAACAATGAGCAGTTCTTC CASSLSLAGNNEQFF
TRBJ2-5 TRBV14 few TRBD1 TGTGCCAGCAGCTGGACAGGGGGAACAGGAGAGACCCAGTACTTC CASSWTGGTGETQYF